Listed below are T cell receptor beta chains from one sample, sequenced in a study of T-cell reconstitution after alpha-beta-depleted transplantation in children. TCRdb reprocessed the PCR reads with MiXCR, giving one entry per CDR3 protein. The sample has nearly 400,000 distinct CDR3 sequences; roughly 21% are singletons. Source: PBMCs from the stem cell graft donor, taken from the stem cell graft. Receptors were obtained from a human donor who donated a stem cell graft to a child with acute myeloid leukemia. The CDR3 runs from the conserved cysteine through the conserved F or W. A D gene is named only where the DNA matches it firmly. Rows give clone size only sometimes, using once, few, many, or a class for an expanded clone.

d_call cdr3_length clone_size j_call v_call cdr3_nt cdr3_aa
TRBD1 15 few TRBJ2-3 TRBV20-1 TGCAGTGCAAACCCGGGACAGGGCCTCGGGGATACGCAGTATTTT CSANPGQGLGDTQYF
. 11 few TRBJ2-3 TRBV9 TGTGCCAGCAGCGGCCGAGGTACGCAGTATTTT CASSGRGTQYF
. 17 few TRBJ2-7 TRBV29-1 TGCAGCGTCCGAATGACAACCAGGGATTGGGGGCCCAACGAGCAGTACTTC CSVRMTTRDWGPNEQYF
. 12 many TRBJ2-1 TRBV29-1 TGCAGCGGGCTTGTGGGAAACAATGAGCAGTTCTTC CSGLVGNNEQFF
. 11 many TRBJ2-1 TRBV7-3 TGTGCCAGCAGCTCCGGCAATGAGCAGTTCTTC CASSSGNEQFF
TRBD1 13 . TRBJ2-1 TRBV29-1 TGCAGCGTTGAAGATACACCGGGACAGGAGGTGTTCTTC CSVEDTPGQEVFF
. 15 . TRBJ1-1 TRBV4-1 TGCGCCAGCAGCCCCCGAGGCAGGGTGGGCACTGAAGCTTTCTTT CASSPRGRVGTEAFF
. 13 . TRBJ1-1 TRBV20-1 TGCAGTGCTAGAGACAGGGTTGGCACTGAAGCTTTCTTT CSARDRVGTEAFF
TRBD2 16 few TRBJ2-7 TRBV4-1 TGCGCCAGCAGCCAAGGTGGCGGGAGGGCCAAGTACGAGCAGTACTTC CASSQGGGRAKYEQYF
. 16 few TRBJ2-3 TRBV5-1 TGCGCCAGCAGCGCCGGGACTTCCTGGACCACAGATACGCAGTATTTT CASSAGTSWTTDTQYF
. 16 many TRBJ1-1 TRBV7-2 TGTGCCAGCGTGACCGGTGGCAGCCTAATGAACACTGAAGCTTTCTTT CASVTGGSLMNTEAFF
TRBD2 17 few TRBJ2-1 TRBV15 TGTGCCACCAGCAGACGATCATCGACTAGCGGACCGAATGAGCAGTTCTTC CATSRRSSTSGPNEQFF
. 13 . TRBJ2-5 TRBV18 TGTGCCAGCTCACCACAGGGCCGAGAGACCCAGTACTTC CASSPQGRETQYF
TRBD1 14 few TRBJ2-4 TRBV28 TGTGCCAGCAGTACGGGGACAGTCTTTCCCAAGTGGAACTTC CASSTGTVFPKWNF
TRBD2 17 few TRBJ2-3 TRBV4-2 TGTGCCAGCAGCCAGCTTACGGGACTAGCAGAGCCAGATACGCAGTATTTT CASSQLTGLAEPDTQYF
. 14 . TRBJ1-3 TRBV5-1 TGCGCCAGCAGTATGGAGCCTGCTGGAAACACCATATATTTT CASSMEPAGNTIYF
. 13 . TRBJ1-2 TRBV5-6 TGTGCCAGCAGCTTGGTGGCAGGGAATGGCTACACCTTC CASSLVAGNGYTF
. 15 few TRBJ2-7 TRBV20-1 TGCAGTGCTAGAGATTTCGGGAAGCCAGCCTACGAGCAGTACTTC CSARDFGKPAYEQYF
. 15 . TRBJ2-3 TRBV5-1 TGCGCCAGCAGCCGAGATCGCCTAGGGGTAGATACGCAGTATTTT CASSRDRLGVDTQYF
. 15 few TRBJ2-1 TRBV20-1 TGCAGTTGTAATGGACAGTCCAGCTCCTACAATGAGCAGTTCTTC CSCNGQSSSYNEQFF
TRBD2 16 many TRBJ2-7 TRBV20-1 TGCAGTGCTAGAGATCCCGGGACTAGCGGTACCTACGAGCAGTACTTC CSARDPGTSGTYEQYF
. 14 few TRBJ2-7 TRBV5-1 TGCGCCAGCAGCCCACAAGTAGGCTTGGGGGAGCAGTACTTC CASSPQVGLGEQYF
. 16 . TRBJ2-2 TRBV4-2 TGTGCCAGCAGCCAAGATCTGGGAGGACGGACCGGGGAGCTGTTTTTT CASSQDLGGRTGELFF
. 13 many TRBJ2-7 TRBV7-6 TGTGCCAGCAGCTCCGGACATGGGAGCGAGCAGTACTTC CASSSGHGSEQYF
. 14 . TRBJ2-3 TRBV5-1 TGCGCCAGCAGCTTGGAGAGCGCAGCAGATACGCAGTATTTT CASSLESAADTQYF
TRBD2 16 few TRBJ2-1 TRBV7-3 TGTGCCAGCAGCTTTAGCGGGAGAAGGATTGACAATGAGCAGTTCTTC CASSFSGRRIDNEQFF
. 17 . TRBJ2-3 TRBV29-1 TGCAGCGTTGAAGGTCTAAGGCAGGAGGAGGAAGATGGGATGCAGTATTTT CSVEGLRQEEEDGMQYF
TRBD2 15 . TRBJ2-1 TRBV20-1 TGCAGTGCTAGCTCGGGCGGGAGGGAGTACAATGAGCAGTTCTTC CSASSGGREYNEQFF
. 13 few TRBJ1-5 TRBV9 TGTGCCAGCAGCCCCGGTGGGAGTCAGCCCCAGCATTTT CASSPGGSQPQHF
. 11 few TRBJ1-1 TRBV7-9 TGTGCCAGCAGCTTAGGTCTAGGGGCTTTCTTT CASSLGLGAFF
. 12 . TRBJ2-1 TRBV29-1 TGCAGCGCCCACTCAGGGGGGAATGAGCAGTTCTTC CSAHSGGNEQFF
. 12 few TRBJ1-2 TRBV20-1 TGCAGTGCTAGGACCGCTAAGGGGGGCTACACCTTC CSARTAKGGYTF
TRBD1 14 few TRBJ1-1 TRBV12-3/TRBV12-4 TGTGCCAGCACCGAACAGGGGCCGAACACTGAAGCTTTCTTT CASTEQGPNTEAFF
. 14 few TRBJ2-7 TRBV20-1 TGCAGTGCTAGACCGGGCAAAAGCTCCTACGAGCAGTACTTC CSARPGKSSYEQYF
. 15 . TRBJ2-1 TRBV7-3 TGTGCCAGCAGCATGGGGGGTTTGTCCTACAATGAGCAGTTCTTC CASSMGGLSYNEQFF
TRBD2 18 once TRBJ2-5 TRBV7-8 TGTGCCAGCGGCGGCTCTCGACTCGGTAGCGGGATGAAAGAGACCCAGTACTTC CASGGSRLGSGMKETQYF
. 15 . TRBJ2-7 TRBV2 TGTGCCAGCAGTGAAAGGGTAGAAGGGCCCTACGAGCAGTACTTC CASSERVEGPYEQYF
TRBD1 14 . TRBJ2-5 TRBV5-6 TGTGCCAGCAGCTTTCGACAGGGGCTGGAGACCCAGTACTTC CASSFRQGLETQYF